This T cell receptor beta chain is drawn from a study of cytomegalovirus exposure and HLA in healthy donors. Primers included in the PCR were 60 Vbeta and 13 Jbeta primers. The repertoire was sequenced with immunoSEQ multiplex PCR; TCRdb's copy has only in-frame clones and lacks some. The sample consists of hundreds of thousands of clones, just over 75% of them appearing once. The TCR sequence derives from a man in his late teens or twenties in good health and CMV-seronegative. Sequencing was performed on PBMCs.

The CDR3: CASSSYNSPLHF. The CDR3 DNA is TGTGCCAGCAGTTCATATAATTCACCCCTCCACTTT. The J gene is TRBJ1-6, the V gene TRBV27; D call uncertain. Looked up from germline, CDR1 is MNHEY and CDR2 is SMNVEV (reference sequence). The CDR3 consists of 12 residues. Between the trimmed V and J ends, which lost 4 bases and 4 bases, there was a span of 2 bases.